These 3 T cell receptor beta chains came from one sample sequenced in a study of shared clonotypes between healthy human individuals. TCRdb keeps only in-frame clones here, not all; method: immunoSEQ multiplex PCR. This table has hundreds of thousands of clones, approximately 96% appearing once. The naive CD8 fraction comprised CD45RO-negative cells positively selected for CCR7 and excluded terminally differentiated effector memory CD45RA+ cells. Sequenced material: naive CD8+ T cells sorted from blood. The receptors shown here come from a woman aged 25 to 39 in good health.

The J gene is TRBJ2-1, the V gene TRBV10-3; 9 nucleotides align to TRBD2. This CDR3 comprises 13 residues. Germline V gives CDR1 ENHRY, CDR2 SYGVKD. Trimming removed 6 bases from V and 6 bases from J; junction bases left unmatched: 3. The CDR3 protein is CAIRREGLNEQFF. In DNA, the CDR3 is TGTGCCATCAGGCGGGAGGGCCTCAATGAGCAGTTCTTC.

The chain carries TRBV27 and TRBJ1-1; 7 bases agree with TRBD1. With 6 bases clipped from V and 6 bases from J, the junction kept 4 bases outside the gene matches. Germline loops: CDR1 MNHEY, CDR2 SMNVEV (reference sequence). The CDR3 runs to 12 residues. The CDR3 coding sequence is TGTGCCAGCAGGACAGGGACTTCTGAAGCTTTCTTT. This sequence encodes CASRTGTSEAFF.

The rearrangement joins TRBV28 to TRBJ2-7, with 9 positions matching TRBD1. The ends lost 5 bases at V and 6 bases at J; junction bases unmatched: 5. CDR3 length: 13 amino acids. The V gene's germline CDR1 is MDHEN and CDR2 SYDVKM. CDR3 sequence: CASSRDRASEQYF. The DNA of the CDR3 is TGTGCCAGCAGTCGGGACAGGGCGAGCGAGCAGTACTTC.